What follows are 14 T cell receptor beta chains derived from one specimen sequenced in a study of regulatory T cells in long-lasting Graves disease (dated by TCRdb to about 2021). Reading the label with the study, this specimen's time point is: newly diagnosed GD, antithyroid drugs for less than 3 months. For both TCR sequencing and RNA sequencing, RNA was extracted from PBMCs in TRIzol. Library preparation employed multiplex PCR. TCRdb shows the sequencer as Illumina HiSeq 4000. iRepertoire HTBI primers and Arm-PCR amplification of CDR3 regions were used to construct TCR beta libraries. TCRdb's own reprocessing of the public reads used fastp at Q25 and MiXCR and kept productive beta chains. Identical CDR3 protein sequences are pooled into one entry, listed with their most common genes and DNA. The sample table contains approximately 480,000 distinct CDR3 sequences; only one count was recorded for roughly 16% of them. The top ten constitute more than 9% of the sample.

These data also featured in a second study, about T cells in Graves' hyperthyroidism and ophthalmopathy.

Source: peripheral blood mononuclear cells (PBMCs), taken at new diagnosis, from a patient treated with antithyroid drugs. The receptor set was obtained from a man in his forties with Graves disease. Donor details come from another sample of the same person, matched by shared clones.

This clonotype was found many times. CDR3 DNA: TGTGCCACCAGCAGAGATTTAAGGAAGGAAGGCACAGATACGCAGTATTTT. It yields the protein CATSRDLRKEGTDTQYF. The chain employs TRBV15 and TRBJ2-3; D is unclear. V was pared by 0 bases and J by 1 base, with 14 bases between. The length of the CDR3 is 17 residues. Germline assignment: CDR1 LNHNV and CDR2 YYDKDF (reference sequence).

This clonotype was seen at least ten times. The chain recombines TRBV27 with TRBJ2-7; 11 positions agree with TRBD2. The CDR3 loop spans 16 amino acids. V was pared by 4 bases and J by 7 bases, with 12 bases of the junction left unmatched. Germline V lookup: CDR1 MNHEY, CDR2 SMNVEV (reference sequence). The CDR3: CASSSPRTSGPPEQYF. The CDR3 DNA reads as TGTGCCAGCAGTTCCCCTCGGACTAGCGGGCCGCCGGAGCAGTACTTC.

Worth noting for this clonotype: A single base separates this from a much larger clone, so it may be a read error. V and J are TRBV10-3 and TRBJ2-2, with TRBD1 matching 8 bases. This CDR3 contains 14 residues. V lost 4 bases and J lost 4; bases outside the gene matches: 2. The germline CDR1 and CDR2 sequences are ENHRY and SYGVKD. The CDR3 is CAISGDRSTGELFF. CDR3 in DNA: TGTGCCATCAGTGGGGACAGGTCCACCGGGGAGCTGTTTTTT.

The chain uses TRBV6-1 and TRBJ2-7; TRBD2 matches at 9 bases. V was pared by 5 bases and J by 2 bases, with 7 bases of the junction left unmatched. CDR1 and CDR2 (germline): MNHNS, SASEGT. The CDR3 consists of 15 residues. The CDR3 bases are TGTGCCAGCAGTCTTAAGGGACTAGCCCCCTACGAGCAGTACTTC. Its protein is CASSLKGLAPYEQYF.

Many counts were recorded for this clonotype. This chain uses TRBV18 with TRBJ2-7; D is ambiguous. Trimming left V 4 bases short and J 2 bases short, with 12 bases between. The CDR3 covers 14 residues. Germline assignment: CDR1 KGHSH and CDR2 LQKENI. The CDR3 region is CASSRWTETYEQYF. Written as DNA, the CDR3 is TGTGCCAGCTCACGGTGGACGGAAACCTACGAGCAGTACTTC.

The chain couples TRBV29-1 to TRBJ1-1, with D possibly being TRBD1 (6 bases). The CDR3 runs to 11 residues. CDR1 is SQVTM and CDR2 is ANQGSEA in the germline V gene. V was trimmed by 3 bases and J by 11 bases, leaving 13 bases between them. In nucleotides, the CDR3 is TGCAGCGTTGAGAGGGGGAACGAGGCTTTCTTT. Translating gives CSVERGNEAFF.

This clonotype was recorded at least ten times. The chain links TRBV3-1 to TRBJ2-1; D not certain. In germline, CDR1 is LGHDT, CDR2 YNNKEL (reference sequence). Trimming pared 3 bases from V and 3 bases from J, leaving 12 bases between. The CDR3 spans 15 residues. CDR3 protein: CASSHRTDVYNEQFF. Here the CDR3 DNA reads TGTGCCAGCAGCCATAGGACGGATGTCTACAATGAGCAGTTCTTC.

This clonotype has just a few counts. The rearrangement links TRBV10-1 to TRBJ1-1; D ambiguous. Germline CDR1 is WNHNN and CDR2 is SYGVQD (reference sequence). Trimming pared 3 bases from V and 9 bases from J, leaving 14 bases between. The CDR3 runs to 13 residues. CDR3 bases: TGCGCCAGCAGTGATGCCGGGGTCAGGAAAGCTTTCTTT. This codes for CASSDAGVRKAFF.

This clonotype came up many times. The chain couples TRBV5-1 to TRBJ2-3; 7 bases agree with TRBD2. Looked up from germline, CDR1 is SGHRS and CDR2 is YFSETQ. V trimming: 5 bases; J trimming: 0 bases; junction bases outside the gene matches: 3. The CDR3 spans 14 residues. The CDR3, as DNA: TGCGCCAGCAGAAGACTAGCTAGCACAGATACGCAGTATTTT. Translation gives CASRRLASTDTQYF.

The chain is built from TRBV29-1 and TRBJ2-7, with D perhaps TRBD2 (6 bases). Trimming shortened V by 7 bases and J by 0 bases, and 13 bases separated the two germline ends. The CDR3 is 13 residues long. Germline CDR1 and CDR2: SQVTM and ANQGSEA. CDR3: CSAAGTYSYEQYF. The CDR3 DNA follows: TGCAGCGCGGCCGGGACTTACTCCTACGAGCAGTACTTC.

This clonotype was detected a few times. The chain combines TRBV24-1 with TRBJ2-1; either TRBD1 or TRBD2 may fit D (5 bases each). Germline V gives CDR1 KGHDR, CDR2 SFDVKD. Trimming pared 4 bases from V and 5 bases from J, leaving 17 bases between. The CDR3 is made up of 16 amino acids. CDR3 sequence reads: CATSDPIRDGNNEQFF. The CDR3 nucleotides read TGTGCCACCAGTGACCCGATCCGGGACGGAAACAATGAGCAGTTCTTC.

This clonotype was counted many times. The CDR3 region is CASSLQGLADTQYF. The CDR3 DNA is TGTGCCAGCAGCTTACAGGGTCTCGCAGATACGCAGTATTTT. This chain uses TRBV7-9 with TRBJ2-3; D is perhaps TRBD1 (5 bases). CDR1 SEHNR and CDR2 FQNEAQ come from the germline V gene (reference sequence). The V end lost 2 bases, the J end lost 4 bases, and 10 bases lay between the germline ends. The CDR3 contains 14 residues.

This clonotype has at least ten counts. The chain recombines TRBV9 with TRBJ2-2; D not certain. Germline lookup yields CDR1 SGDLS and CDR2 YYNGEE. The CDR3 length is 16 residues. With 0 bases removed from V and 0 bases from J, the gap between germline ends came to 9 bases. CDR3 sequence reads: CASSVELLSNTGELFF. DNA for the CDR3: TGTGCCAGCAGCGTAGAATTACTGTCGAACACCGGGGAGCTGTTTTTT.

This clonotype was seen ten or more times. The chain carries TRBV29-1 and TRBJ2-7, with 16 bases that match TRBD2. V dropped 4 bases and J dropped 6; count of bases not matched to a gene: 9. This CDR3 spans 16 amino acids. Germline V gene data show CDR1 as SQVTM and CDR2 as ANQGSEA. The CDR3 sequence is CSVGSGLAGGSSEQYF. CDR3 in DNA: TGCAGCGTTGGTTCGGGACTAGCGGGAGGGTCTTCCGAGCAGTACTTC.